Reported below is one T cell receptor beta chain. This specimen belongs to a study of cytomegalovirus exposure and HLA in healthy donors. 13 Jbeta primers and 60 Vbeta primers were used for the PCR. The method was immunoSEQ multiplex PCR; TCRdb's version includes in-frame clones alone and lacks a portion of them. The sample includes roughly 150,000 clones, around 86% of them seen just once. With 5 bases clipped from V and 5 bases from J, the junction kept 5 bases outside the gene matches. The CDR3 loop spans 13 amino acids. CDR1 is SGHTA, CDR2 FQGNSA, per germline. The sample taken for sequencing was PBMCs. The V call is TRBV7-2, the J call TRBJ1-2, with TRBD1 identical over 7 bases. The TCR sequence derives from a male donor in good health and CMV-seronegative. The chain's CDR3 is CASSPGTAYGYTF. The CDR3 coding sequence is TGTGCCAGCAGCCCAGGGACAGCTTATGGCTACACCTTC.